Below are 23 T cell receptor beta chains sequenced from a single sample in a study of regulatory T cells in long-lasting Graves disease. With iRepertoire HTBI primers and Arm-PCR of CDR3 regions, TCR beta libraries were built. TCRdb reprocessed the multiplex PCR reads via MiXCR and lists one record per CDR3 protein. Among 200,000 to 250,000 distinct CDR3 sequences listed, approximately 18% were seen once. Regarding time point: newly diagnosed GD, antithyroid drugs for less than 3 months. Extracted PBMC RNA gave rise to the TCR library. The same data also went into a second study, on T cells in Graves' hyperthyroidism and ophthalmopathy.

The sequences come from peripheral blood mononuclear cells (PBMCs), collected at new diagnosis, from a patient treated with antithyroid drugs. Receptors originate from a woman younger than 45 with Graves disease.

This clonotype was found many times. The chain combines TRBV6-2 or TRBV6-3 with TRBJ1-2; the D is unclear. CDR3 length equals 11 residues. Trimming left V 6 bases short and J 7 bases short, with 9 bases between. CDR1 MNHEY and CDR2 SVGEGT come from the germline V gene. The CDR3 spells CASSLSGGYTF. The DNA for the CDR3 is TGTGCCAGCAGCCTCTCAGGTGGCTACACCTTC.

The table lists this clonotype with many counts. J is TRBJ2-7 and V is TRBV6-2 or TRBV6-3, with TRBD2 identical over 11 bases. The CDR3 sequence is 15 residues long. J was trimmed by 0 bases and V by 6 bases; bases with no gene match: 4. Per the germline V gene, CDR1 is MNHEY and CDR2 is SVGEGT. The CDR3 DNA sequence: TGTGCCAGCAGGATGCTAGCGGGAGGCTCCTACGAGCAGTACTTC. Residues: CASRMLAGGSYEQYF.

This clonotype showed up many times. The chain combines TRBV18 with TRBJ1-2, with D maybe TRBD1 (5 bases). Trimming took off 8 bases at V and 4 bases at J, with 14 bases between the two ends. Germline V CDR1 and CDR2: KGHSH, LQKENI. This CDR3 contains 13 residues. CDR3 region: CASSPGTGYGYTF. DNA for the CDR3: TGTGCCAGCAGCCCAGGGACGGGCTATGGCTACACCTTC.

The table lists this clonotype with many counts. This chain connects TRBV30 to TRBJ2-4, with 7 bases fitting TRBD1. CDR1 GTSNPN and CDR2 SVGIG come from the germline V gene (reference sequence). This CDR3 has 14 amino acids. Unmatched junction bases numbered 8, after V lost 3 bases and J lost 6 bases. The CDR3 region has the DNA TGTGCCTGGAGACCGGGACAGCATTTAAACATTCAGTACTTC. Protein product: CAWRPGQHLNIQYF.

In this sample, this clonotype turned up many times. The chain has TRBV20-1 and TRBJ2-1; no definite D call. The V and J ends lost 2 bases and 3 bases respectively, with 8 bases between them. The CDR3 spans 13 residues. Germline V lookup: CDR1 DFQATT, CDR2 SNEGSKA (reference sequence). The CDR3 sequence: CSARRTNYNEQFF. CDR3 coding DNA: TGCAGTGCTAGAAGAACGAACTACAATGAGCAGTTCTTC.

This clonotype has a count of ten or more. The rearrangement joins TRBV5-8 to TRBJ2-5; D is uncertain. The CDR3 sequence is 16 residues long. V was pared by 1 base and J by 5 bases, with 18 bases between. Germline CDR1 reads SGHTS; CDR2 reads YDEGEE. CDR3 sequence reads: CASSLWGRKSRETQYF. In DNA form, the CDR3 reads TGTGCCAGCAGCTTGTGGGGTCGCAAATCGAGGGAGACCCAGTACTTC.

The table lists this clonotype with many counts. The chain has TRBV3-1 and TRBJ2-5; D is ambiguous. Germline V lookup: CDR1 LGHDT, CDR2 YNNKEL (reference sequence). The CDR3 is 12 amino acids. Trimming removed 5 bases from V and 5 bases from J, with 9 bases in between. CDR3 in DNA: TGTGCCAGCAGCTTAGACGGGGAGACCCAGTACTTC. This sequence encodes CASSLDGETQYF.

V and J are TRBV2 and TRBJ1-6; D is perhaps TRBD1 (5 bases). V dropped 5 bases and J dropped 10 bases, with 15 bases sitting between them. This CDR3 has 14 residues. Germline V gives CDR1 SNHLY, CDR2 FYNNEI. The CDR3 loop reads CASSQGLSNSPLHF. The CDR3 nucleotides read TGTGCCAGCAGTCAGGGTCTGAGTAACTCACCCCTCCACTTT.

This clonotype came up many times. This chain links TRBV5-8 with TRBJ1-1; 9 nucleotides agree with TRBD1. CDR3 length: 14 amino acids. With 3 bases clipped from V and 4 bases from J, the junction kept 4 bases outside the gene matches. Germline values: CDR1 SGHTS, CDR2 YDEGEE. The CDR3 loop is CASSWGQGSTEAFF. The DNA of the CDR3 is TGTGCCAGCAGCTGGGGACAGGGAAGCACTGAAGCTTTCTTT.

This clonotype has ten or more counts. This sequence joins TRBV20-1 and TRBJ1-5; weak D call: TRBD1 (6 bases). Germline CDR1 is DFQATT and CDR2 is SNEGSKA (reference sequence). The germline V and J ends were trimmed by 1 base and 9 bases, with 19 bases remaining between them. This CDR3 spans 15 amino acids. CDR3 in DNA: TGCAGTGCTAGAGCTTGGGGGGCTTCCCGGGCGCCCCAGCATTTT. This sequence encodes CSARAWGASRAPQHF.

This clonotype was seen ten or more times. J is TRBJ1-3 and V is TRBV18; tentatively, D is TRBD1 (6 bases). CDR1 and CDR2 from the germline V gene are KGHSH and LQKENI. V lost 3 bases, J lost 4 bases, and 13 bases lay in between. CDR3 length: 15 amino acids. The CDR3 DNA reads TGTGCCAGCTCACCTACACAGGGAATCGGAAACACCATATATTTT. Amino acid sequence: CASSPTQGIGNTIYF.

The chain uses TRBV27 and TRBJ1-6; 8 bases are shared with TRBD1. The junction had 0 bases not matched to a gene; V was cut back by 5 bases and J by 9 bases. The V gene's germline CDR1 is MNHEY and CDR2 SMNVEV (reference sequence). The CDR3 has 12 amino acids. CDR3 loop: CASSGQGSPLHF. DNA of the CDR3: TGTGCCAGCAGTGGACAGGGTTCACCCCTCCACTTT.

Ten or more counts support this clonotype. The CDR3 DNA is TGTGCCAGCAGTTCCGGGGCTGGGGGAAAACTGTTTTTT. It is translated as CASSSGAGGKLFF. J is TRBJ1-4 and V is TRBV6-2 or TRBV6-3; possibly TRBD1 for D (5 bases). V lost 4 bases, J lost 10 bases, and 13 bases lay in between. The CDR3 runs to 13 residues. Germline CDR1 is MNHEY and CDR2 is SVGEGT.

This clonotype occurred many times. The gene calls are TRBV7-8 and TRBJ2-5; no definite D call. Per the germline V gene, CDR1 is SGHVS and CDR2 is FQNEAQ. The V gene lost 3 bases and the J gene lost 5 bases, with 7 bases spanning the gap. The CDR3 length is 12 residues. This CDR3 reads CASSFSWETQYF. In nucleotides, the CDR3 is TGTGCCAGCAGCTTTTCTTGGGAGACCCAGTACTTC.

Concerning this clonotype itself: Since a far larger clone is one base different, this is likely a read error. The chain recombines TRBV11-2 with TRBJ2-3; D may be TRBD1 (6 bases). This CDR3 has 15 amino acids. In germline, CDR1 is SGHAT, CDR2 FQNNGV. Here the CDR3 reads CASSFARTASFEACF. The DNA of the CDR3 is TGTGCCAGCAGCTTTGCTCGGACAGCAAGTTTTGAAGCTTGCTTT.

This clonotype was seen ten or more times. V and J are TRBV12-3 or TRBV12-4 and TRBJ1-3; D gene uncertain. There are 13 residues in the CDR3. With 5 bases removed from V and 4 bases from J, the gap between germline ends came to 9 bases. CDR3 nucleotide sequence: TGTGCCAGCAGTCCTCAGTACGGAAACACCATATATTTT. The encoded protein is CASSPQYGNTIYF.

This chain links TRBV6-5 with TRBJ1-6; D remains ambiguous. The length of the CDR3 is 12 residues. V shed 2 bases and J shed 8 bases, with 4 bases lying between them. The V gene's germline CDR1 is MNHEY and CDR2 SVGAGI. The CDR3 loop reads CASSYRDSPLHF. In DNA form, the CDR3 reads TGTGCCAGCAGTTACAGGGATTCACCCCTCCACTTT.

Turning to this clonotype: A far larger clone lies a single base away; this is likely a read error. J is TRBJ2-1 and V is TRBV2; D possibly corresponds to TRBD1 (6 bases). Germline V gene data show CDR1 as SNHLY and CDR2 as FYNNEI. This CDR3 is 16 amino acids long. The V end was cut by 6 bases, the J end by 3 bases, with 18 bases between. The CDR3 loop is CASSPPGHFFYNEQFF. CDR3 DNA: TGTGCCAGCAGCCCGCCGGGACACTTTTTCTACAATGAGCAGTTCTTC.

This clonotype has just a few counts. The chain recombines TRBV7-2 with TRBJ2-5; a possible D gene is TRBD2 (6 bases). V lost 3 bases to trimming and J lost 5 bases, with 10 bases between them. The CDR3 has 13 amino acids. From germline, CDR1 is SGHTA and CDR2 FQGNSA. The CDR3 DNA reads TGTGCCAGCAGCTTCTCTAGCGCGGAGACCCAGTACTTC. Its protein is CASSFSSAETQYF.

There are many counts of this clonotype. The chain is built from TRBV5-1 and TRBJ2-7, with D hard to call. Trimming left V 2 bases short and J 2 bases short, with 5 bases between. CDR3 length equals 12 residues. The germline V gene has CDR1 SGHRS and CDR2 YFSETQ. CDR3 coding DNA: TGCGCCAGCAGCTTATACCCCTACGAGCAGTACTTC. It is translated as CASSLYPYEQYF.

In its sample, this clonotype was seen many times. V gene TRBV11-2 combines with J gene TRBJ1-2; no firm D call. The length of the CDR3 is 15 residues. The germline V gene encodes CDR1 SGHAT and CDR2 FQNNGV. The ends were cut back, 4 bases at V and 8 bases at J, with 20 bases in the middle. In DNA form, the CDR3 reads TGTGCCAGCAGCTCGTGGACCCTGGGATCCTTCGGCTACACCTTC. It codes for CASSSWTLGSFGYTF.

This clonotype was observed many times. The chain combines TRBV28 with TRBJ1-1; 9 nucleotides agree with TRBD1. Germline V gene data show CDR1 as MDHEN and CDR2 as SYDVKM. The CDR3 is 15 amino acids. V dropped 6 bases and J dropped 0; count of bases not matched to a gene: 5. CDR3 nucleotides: TGTGCCAGCAGCCCCGGGACAGGGTTGAACACTGAAGCTTTCTTT. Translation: CASSPGTGLNTEAFF.

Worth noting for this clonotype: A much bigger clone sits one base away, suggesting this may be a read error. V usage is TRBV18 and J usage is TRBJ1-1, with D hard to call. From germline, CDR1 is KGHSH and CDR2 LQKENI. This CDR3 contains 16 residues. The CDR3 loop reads CGSSRPEGLGNTEAFF. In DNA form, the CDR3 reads TGTGGCAGCTCACGCCCGGAGGGCTTGGGGAACACTGAAGCTTTCTTT.